These 25 T cell receptor beta chains share one sample of origin, sequenced in a study of shared clonotypes between healthy human individuals. Profiling relied on immunoSEQ multiplex PCR, and the TCRdb table lists in-frame clones only, not all of them. The sample holds 2 million to 2.5 million clones; 85% to 95% are singletons and the top ten take about 0.41%. Sequencing was performed on naive CD4+ T cells from PBMCs. As to subset: CD45RA+ positively selected. The receptors were sampled from a man in his late teens or twenties in good health. Some clones in this sample may be carry-over from other donors' samples.

The sample holds a few counts of this clone. The V call is TRBV25-1, the J call TRBJ1-2; D ambiguous. The germline gives CDR1 MGHDK, CDR2 SYGVNS. The CDR3 is made up of 12 amino acids. Trimming removed 6 bases at V and 4 bases at J, with 9 bases between. The CDR3 spells CASRGIPYGYTF. The DNA of the CDR3 is TGTGCCAGCAGGGGCATCCCCTATGGCTACACCTTC.

The chain links TRBV4-2 to TRBJ2-7; 9 bases agree with TRBD1. This CDR3 is 14 amino acids long. V lost 3 bases and J lost 4; bases outside the gene matches: 4. Germline V gene data show CDR1 as LGHNA and CDR2 as YNFKEQ. The CDR3 nucleotides read TGTGCCAGCAGCCAGGGACAGGGTAATTACGAGCAGTACTTC. It is translated as CASSQGQGNYEQYF.

This rearrangement joins TRBV2 to TRBJ2-7; the match to TRBD1 covers 8 bases. After removal of 6 bases from V and 3 bases from J, the junction contained 10 bases not matched to a gene. The CDR3 sequence is 15 residues long. Germline assignment: CDR1 SNHLY and CDR2 FYNNEI. The CDR3 reads CASREDRAFNYEQYF. CDR3 DNA sequence: TGTGCCAGCAGAGAGGACAGGGCATTCAACTACGAGCAGTACTTC.

V gene TRBV28 combines with J gene TRBJ2-5; 9 positions match TRBD1. Germline V lookup: CDR1 MDHEN, CDR2 SYDVKM. This CDR3 is 15 amino acids long. The V gene end was trimmed by 4 bases and the J gene end by 4 bases; junction bases not matched to a gene: 7. The CDR3 loop is CASSSPGTGPETQYF. CDR3 sequence (DNA): TGTGCCAGCAGTTCACCCGGGACAGGGCCAGAGACCCAGTACTTC. Full variable domain (rest looked up from reference TRBV28 and TRBJ2-5): DVKVTQSSRYLVKRTGEKVFLECVQDMDHENMFWYRQDPGLGLRLIYFSYDVKMKEKGDIPEGYSVSREKKERFSLILESASTNQTSMYLCASSSPGTGPETQYFGPGTRLLVL.

Regarding this clone: This sample also contains other DNA sequences that code for the same CDR3. The V gene is TRBV5-1, the J gene TRBJ2-3; TRBD1 agrees at 9 bases. CDR1 SGHRS and CDR2 YFSETQ come from the germline V gene. This CDR3 region has 14 residues. The V and J ends lost 7 bases and 4 bases, in that order; junction bases with no gene match: 7. The CDR3 DNA reads TGCGCCAGCGCCGTACAGGGGGCCGCAGATACGCAGTATTTT. Translated, it gives CASAVQGAADTQYF. Full variable domain (outside the CDR3, taken from reference TRBV5-1 and TRBJ2-3): KAGVTQTPRYLIKTRGQQVTLSCSPISGHRSVSWYQQTPGQGLQFLFEYFSETQRNKGNFPGRFSGRQFSNSRSEMNVSTLELGDSALYLCASAVQGAADTQYFGPGTRLTVL.

The chain combines TRBV28 with TRBJ1-1, with TRBD1 matching over 10 bases. The V and J ends lost 10 bases and 7 bases, in that order; junction bases with no gene match: 12. CDR1 and CDR2 from the germline V gene are MDHEN and SYDVKM. The CDR3 is made up of 14 amino acids. In nucleotides, the CDR3 is TGTGCCACATATCTGACAGGGGGCGTTTATGAAGCTTTCTTT. It is translated as CATYLTGGVYEAFF.

The chain recombines TRBV30 with TRBJ1-5; a possible D gene is TRBD1 (6 bases). V was cut by 3 bases and J by 6 bases, with 18 bases left in between. Germline assignment: CDR1 GTSNPN and CDR2 SVGIG (reference sequence). The CDR3 runs 15 residues. CDR3 amino acids: CAWSPAGTQPQPQHF. The DNA for the CDR3 is TGTGCCTGGAGCCCCGCCGGGACACAGCCTCAGCCCCAGCATTTT.

The chain uses TRBV5-8 and TRBJ1-1, with 9 bases that match TRBD1. This CDR3 contains 15 residues. The ends lost 5 bases at V and 4 bases at J; junction bases unmatched: 9. In germline, CDR1 is SGHTS, CDR2 YDEGEE. CDR3 sequence: CASRSRTGAGTEAFF. As DNA, the CDR3 is TGTGCCAGCAGATCTCGGACAGGGGCGGGCACTGAAGCTTTCTTT.

The rearrangement uses TRBV1 and TRBJ2-7; whether TRBD1, the table's D call, matches the DNA was not checked. TRBV1 is designated a pseudogene. CDR3 size: 15 residues. The CDR3 coding sequence is TGCACCAGCAGCCAGAGACAGCCCTTCGTCTTCGAGCAGTACTTC. Its protein product is CTSSQRQPFVFEQYF.

The J gene is TRBJ1-2, the V gene TRBV28; maybe TRBD1 (5 bases). CDR1 and CDR2 (germline): MDHEN, SYDVKM. Trimming shortened V by 4 bases and J by 6 bases, and 15 bases separated the two germline ends. CDR3 length equals 14 residues. The CDR3 region has the DNA TGTGCCAGCAGTTCGGGGGGAATTAGGCATGGCTACACCTTC. Its protein product is CASSSGGIRHGYTF.

V and J are TRBV19 and TRBJ2-5; TRBD2 matches at 12 bases. Germline values: CDR1 LNHDA, CDR2 SQIVND (reference sequence). With 8 bases clipped from V and 5 bases from J, the junction kept 12 bases outside the gene matches. The length of the CDR3 is 16 residues. This chain's CDR3 is CASSRASGRALETQYF. The DNA of the CDR3 is TGTGCCAGTTCGAGGGCTAGCGGGAGGGCCTTGGAGACCCAGTACTTC. The variable domain in full, completed from reference TRBV19 and TRBJ2-5, reads DGGITQSPKYLFRKEGQNVTLSCEQNLNHDAMYWYRQDPGQGLRLIYYSQIVNDFQKGDIAEGYSVSREKKESFPLTVTSAQKNPTAFYLCASSRASGRALETQYFGPGTRLLVL.

V gene TRBV29-1 combines with J gene TRBJ2-1; 8 nucleotides line up with TRBD1. CDR1 is SQVTM, CDR2 ANQGSEA, per germline. The CDR3 contains 14 residues. Germline trimming cut 6 bases from V and 2 bases from J; bases unmatched to any gene: 6. In DNA form, the CDR3 reads TGCAGCGTCCTGGACAGGGATGCCTACAATGAGCAGTTCTTC. This sequence encodes CSVLDRDAYNEQFF.

The V gene is TRBV28, the J gene TRBJ2-2, with a possible D match to TRBD1 (6 bases). This CDR3 has 14 residues. The V gene's germline CDR1 is MDHEN and CDR2 SYDVKM. V dropped 5 bases and J dropped 8 bases, with 15 bases sitting between them. This CDR3 reads CASSTIVRGGELFF. Written as DNA, the CDR3 is TGTGCCAGCAGTACGATCGTCAGGGGTGGGGAGCTGTTTTTT.

The chain couples TRBV6-5 to TRBJ1-2; D unresolved. The CDR3 covers 11 residues. Germline-derived CDR1 and CDR2 are MNHEY and SVGAGI. V was cut by 6 bases and J by 4 bases, with 6 bases left in between. The CDR3 protein is CASRRLYGYTF. The CDR3 DNA follows: TGTGCCAGCAGAAGGCTCTATGGCTACACCTTC.

A note on this clone: Mismatch with germline at one junction end may stem from a read error. The same CDR3 is also encoded by other DNA sequences in this sample. The rearrangement links TRBV4-2 to TRBJ1-1; D is undetermined. The germline CDR1 and CDR2 sequences are LGHNA and YNFKEQ. This CDR3 is 15 amino acids long. In DNA form, the CDR3 reads TGTGCCAGCAGCCAAGCAGCACATATGAACACTGAGGCTTTCTTT. Its translation is CASSQAAHMNTEAFF.

The chain couples TRBV4-1 to TRBJ2-2; TRBD2 agrees at 10 bases. Germline CDR1 is MGHRA and CDR2 is YSYEKL. The CDR3 has 17 residues. J was trimmed by 6 bases and V by 1 base; bases with no gene match: 8. CDR3 DNA: TGCGCCAGCAGCCAAGTCGGGCTAGCGGGAGAGGCCGGGGAGCTGTTTTTT. Protein sequence: CASSQVGLAGEAGELFF.

This clone has only one observation. The chain recombines TRBV28 with TRBJ1-2; TRBD1 aligns across 7 bases. CDR3 length equals 13 residues. With 6 bases clipped from V and 5 bases from J, the junction kept 6 bases outside the gene matches. Germline loops: CDR1 MDHEN, CDR2 SYDVKM. The CDR3 sequence: CASSPDRRYGYTF. The CDR3 DNA follows: TGTGCCAGCAGCCCGGACAGGCGTTATGGCTACACCTTC.

This chain uses TRBV7-2 with TRBJ2-1; TRBD2 agrees at 9 bases. V lost 5 bases, J lost 4 bases, and 12 bases stayed unmatched. The CDR3 has 17 residues. Germline V gene data show CDR1 as SGHTA and CDR2 as FQGNSA. CDR3 nucleotide sequence: TGTGCCAGCAGCCCTGAATGGCTAGCGGGGACATACAATGAGCAGTTCTTC. Its protein is CASSPEWLAGTYNEQFF.

The chain recombines TRBV7-2 with TRBJ2-7; 9 bases map to TRBD1. The germline V gene has CDR1 SGHTA and CDR2 FQGNSA. Losses at the gene ends were 4 bases for V and 6 bases for J; bases not matched to a gene: 7. The CDR3 runs to 14 residues. CDR3 protein: CASSSRDRAGEQYF. The CDR3 nucleotides are TGTGCCAGCAGCTCCCGGGACAGGGCTGGCGAGCAGTACTTC. Variable domain in full (rest from reference TRBV7-2 and TRBJ2-7): GAGVSQSPSNKVTEKGKDVELRCDPISGHTALYWYRQSLGQGLEFLIYFQGNSAPDKSGLPSDRFSAERTGGSVSTLTIQRTQQEDSAVYLCASSSRDRAGEQYFGPGTRLTVT.

V gene TRBV19 combines with J gene TRBJ2-1; 10 bases agree with TRBD2. The length of the CDR3 is 15 residues. Trimming took 6 bases from V and 11 from J; bases not matched to a gene: 13. CDR1 LNHDA and CDR2 SQIVND come from the germline V gene (reference sequence). CDR3 in DNA: TGTGCCAGTAGGGGGACTAGCGCTACCTATCAAAAGCAGTTCTTC. The encoded protein is CASRGTSATYQKQFF.

The CDR3 reads CASSLRGMNTEAFF. The CDR3, as DNA: TGTGCCAGCAGCTTACGGGGAATGAACACTGAAGCTTTCTTT. V gene TRBV11-3 combines with J gene TRBJ1-1, with D unresolved. CDR3 length equals 14 residues. Germline loops: CDR1 SGHNT, CDR2 YENEEA. Trimming left V 2 bases short and J 0 bases short, with 7 bases between.

V usage is TRBV25-1 and J usage is TRBJ2-7; either TRBD1 or TRBD2 may fit D (5 bases each). The CDR3 has 13 amino acids. V shed 6 bases and J shed 4 bases, with 13 bases lying between them. Germline V gene data show CDR1 as MGHDK and CDR2 as SYGVNS. The CDR3, as DNA: TGTGCCAGCAGGGGAGTTTCAGGGTACGAGCAGTACTTC. Translating gives CASRGVSGYEQYF.

The chain couples TRBV2 to TRBJ2-7; no clear D gene. Trimming removed 6 bases at V and 1 base at J, with 13 bases between. There are 14 residues in the CDR3. Germline loops: CDR1 SNHLY, CDR2 FYNNEI. In nucleotides, the CDR3 is TGTGCCAGCAGAGTCGAAGGGATTTCCTACGAGCAGTACTTC. It is translated as CASRVEGISYEQYF. Complete variable domain (other parts from reference TRBV2 and TRBJ2-7): EPEVTQTPSHQVTQMGQEVILRCVPISNHLYFYWYRQILGQKVEFLVSFYNNEISEKSEIFDDQFSVERPDGSNFTLKIRSTKLEDSAMYFCASRVEGISYEQYFGPGTRLTVT.

The gene calls are TRBV18 and TRBJ1-1; D is perhaps TRBD1 (6 bases). Germline V gives CDR1 KGHSH, CDR2 LQKENI. Deletions cut 3 bases from V and 4 bases from J, with 18 bases between. This CDR3 comprises 16 residues. CDR3 in DNA: TGTGCCAGCTCACCCTTTTCTTGGGGGGCAAGCACTGAAGCTTTCTTT. This translates into CASSPFSWGASTEAFF.

DNA for the CDR3: TGTGCCAGCAGCTTAAAAGTGGCAGGCGTTTTCTCTGGAAACACCATATATTTT. Translating it yields CASSLKVAGVFSGNTIYF. This sequence joins TRBV7-6 and TRBJ1-3; no definite D call. Trimming left V 2 bases short and J 0 bases short, with 17 bases between. The CDR3 extends over 18 amino acids. Germline CDR1 is SGHVS and CDR2 is FNYEAQ.